This T cell receptor beta chain appears in the sequencing data of a study of cytomegalovirus exposure and HLA in healthy donors. Points from the study as a whole: There were 160 or so TCR beta chains listed as cytomegalovirus-associated.

From germline, CDR1 is SGHTA and CDR2 FQGNSA. The germline V and J ends were trimmed by 5 bases and 2 bases, with 12 bases remaining between them. This CDR3 region has 14 residues. To note about this clone: Its target is unknown.

With 60 Vbeta and 13 Jbeta primers, the PCR was carried out. Generated by immunoSEQ multiplex PCR, the TCRdb table keeps only in-frame clones and is missing some. The sample carries fewer than 200,000 clones, roughly 84% recorded once. The sequenced material came from PBMCs. The rearrangement uses TRBV7-2 and TRBJ1-1; perhaps TRBD1 as D (6 bases). The TCR comes from a young man in good health and CMV-seropositive. The chain's CDR3 is CASSQWTANTEAFF. The CDR3 DNA sequence: TGTGCCAGCAGCCAGTGGACAGCTAACACTGAAGCTTTCTTT.